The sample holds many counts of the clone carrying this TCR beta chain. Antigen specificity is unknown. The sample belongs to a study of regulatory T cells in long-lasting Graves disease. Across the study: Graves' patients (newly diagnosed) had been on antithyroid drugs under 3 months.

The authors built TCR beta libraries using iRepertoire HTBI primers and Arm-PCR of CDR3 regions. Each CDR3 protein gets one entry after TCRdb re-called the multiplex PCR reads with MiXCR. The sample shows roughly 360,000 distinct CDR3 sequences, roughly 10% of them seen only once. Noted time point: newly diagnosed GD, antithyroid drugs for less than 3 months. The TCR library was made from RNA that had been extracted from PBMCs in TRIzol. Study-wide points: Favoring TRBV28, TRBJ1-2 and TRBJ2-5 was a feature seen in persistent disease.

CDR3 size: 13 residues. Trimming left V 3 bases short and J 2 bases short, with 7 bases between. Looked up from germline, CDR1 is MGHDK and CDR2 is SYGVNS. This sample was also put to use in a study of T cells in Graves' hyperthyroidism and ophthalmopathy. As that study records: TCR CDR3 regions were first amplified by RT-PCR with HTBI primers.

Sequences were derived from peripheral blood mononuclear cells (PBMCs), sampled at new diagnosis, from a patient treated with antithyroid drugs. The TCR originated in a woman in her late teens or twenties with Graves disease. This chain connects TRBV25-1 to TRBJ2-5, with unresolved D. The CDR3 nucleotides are TGTGCCAGCAGTGACTATCCACAAGAGACCCAGTACTTC. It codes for CASSDYPQETQYF.